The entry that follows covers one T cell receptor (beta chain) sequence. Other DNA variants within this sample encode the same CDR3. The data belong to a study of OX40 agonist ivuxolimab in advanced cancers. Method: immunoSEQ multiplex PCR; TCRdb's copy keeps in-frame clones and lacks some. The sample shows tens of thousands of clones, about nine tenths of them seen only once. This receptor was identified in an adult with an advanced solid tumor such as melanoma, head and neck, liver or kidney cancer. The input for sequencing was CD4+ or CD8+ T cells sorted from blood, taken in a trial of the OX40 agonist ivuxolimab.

The CDR3 region is CASRICLLHHSDNEQFF. The CDR3 DNA sequence: TGTGCCAGCAGAATATGTTTGCTACACCATTCCGACAATGAGCAGTTCTTC. The chain links TRBV21-1 to TRBJ2-1. TRBV21-1 is assigned pseudogene status. The CDR3 runs 17 residues.